This passage covers 29 T cell receptor beta chains from one sample sequenced in a study of a mutant IDH1 vaccine in newly diagnosed glioma. The antigens these receptors bind are not known. Time point specified: week 11, during vaccination. Mutant IDH1 20-mer peptide, at 300 ug, made up each vaccine dose, with topical imiquimod. Sequencing was performed with immunoSEQ multiplex PCR; in TCRdb, only in-frame clones are kept and a portion is missing. The profile covers under 150,000 clones, with almost 90% appearing a single time and under 0.8% taken by the ten largest. The source material was PBMCs, sampled from a glioma patient whose treatment included an IDH1 peptide vaccine. Receptor source: a woman in her forties or fifties with glioma.

This rearrangement joins TRBV11-2 to TRBJ1-6; the D gene is possibly TRBD1 (5 bases). The CDR3 spans 13 residues. The V end was cut by 4 bases, the J end by 13 bases, with 14 bases between. Germline V gives CDR1 SGHAT, CDR2 FQNNGV. This CDR3 is CASSSGTITPLHF. CDR3 DNA: TGTGCCAGCAGCTCCGGGACCATAACTCCCCTCCACTTT.

The chain recombines TRBV27 with TRBJ2-1, with 9 positions matching TRBD2. CDR1 MNHEY and CDR2 SMNVEV come from the germline V gene (reference sequence). The CDR3 loop spans 16 amino acids. With V trimmed by 6 bases and J by 0 bases, 6 bases remained unmatched. The CDR3 DNA sequence: TGTGCCAGCAGGGGACTAGCTATACTCTCCTACAATGAGCAGTTCTTC. As protein: CASRGLAILSYNEQFF.

This clone has only one observation. The chain recombines TRBV6-6 with TRBJ2-3; 14 bases line up with TRBD2. CDR3 length: 15 amino acids. Germline lookup yields CDR1 MNHNY and CDR2 SVGAGI (reference sequence). J was trimmed by 5 bases and V by 4 bases; bases with no gene match: 2. This chain's CDR3 is CASSSGTSGRDTQYF. The CDR3 DNA reads as TGTGCCAGCAGTTCCGGGACTAGCGGGAGAGATACGCAGTATTTT.

The chain combines TRBV28 with TRBJ2-7, with TRBD1 identical over 7 bases. Per germline, CDR1 MDHEN and CDR2 SYDVKM. The ends lost 6 bases at V and 7 bases at J; junction bases unmatched: 12. This CDR3 comprises 14 residues. This chain's CDR3 is CASRPYDRVGEQYF. The CDR3 region has the DNA TGTGCCAGCAGGCCCTACGACAGGGTCGGAGAGCAGTACTTC.

The genes are TRBV11-3 and TRBJ2-7, with D tentatively TRBD1 (6 bases). Deletions cut 4 bases from V and 6 bases from J, with 13 bases between. The CDR3 has 13 amino acids. Germline CDR1 and CDR2: SGHNT and YENEEA. CDR3 in DNA: TGTGCCAGCAGCTCAGGGGTCCGCGCCGAGCAGTACTTC. The encoded protein is CASSSGVRAEQYF.

The rearrangement uses TRBV18 and TRBJ1-6; D call uncertain. V was shortened by 5 bases and J by 7 bases, with 15 bases between the two germline ends. The CDR3 consists of 15 residues. Germline V gives CDR1 KGHSH, CDR2 LQKENI. The CDR3 DNA sequence: TGTGCCAGCTCAGGATACCGGGATCCAAATTCACCCCTCCACTTT. It is translated as CASSGYRDPNSPLHF.

The gene calls are TRBV27 and TRBJ1-1, with D perhaps TRBD1 (5 bases). V lost 0 bases and J 4 bases, leaving 12 bases between the germline ends. Germline-derived CDR1 and CDR2 are MNHEY and SMNVEV (reference sequence). The CDR3 loop spans 15 amino acids. CDR3 DNA sequence: TGTGCCAGCAGTTTATCGACCTCAGGGATCACTGAAGCTTTCTTT. Its protein product is CASSLSTSGITEAFF.

V gene TRBV29-1 combines with J gene TRBJ2-7, with 10 bases aligning to TRBD1. J lost 6 bases, V lost 6 bases, and 5 bases had no gene match. This CDR3 is built from 12 residues. The V gene's germline CDR1 is SQVTM and CDR2 ANQGSEA. DNA of the CDR3: TGCAGCGTCGGGACAGGGGAGGGCGAGCAGTACTTC. This sequence encodes CSVGTGEGEQYF.

The rearrangement links TRBV11-2 to TRBJ2-6; D unresolved. V was shortened by 5 bases and J by 0 bases, with 14 bases between the two germline ends. Per the germline V gene, CDR1 is SGHAT and CDR2 is FQNNGV. This CDR3 spans 17 amino acids. The CDR3 protein is CASSPGSPYSGANVLTF. The DNA of the CDR3 is TGTGCCAGCAGCCCCGGGTCCCCCTACTCTGGGGCCAACGTCCTGACTTTC. The full variable domain, in which reference TRBV11-2 and TRBJ2-6 provide the parts outside the CDR3, is EAGVAQSPRYKIIEKRQSVAFWCNPISGHATLYWYQQILGQGPKLLIQFQNNGVVDDSQLPKDRFSAERLKGVDSTLKIQPAKLEDSAVYLCASSPGSPYSGANVLTFGAGSRLTVL.

This clone has only one observation. V usage is TRBV11-2 and J usage is TRBJ2-7, with TRBD1 as a possible D gene (6 bases). Germline values: CDR1 SGHAT, CDR2 FQNNGV. This CDR3 contains 13 residues. The V gene lost 3 bases and the J gene lost 3 bases, with 9 bases spanning the gap. The CDR3 is CASSLYRDYEQYF. The CDR3 bases are TGTGCCAGCAGCTTGTACAGGGACTACGAGCAGTACTTC.

The chain recombines TRBV6-1 with TRBJ1-3; D is unresolved. Germline-derived CDR1 and CDR2 are MNHNS and SASEGT. The CDR3 runs 14 residues. V was cut by 4 bases and J by 2 bases, with 9 bases left in between. CDR3 amino acids: CASSGARTGNTIYF. The DNA for the CDR3 is TGTGCCAGCAGTGGGGCTCGGACTGGAAACACCATATATTTT.

The rearrangement uses TRBV30 and TRBJ2-1, with D perhaps TRBD2 (6 bases). The V gene lost 2 bases and the J gene lost 7 bases, with 15 bases spanning the gap. This CDR3 region has 14 residues. CDR1 and CDR2 from the germline V gene are GTSNPN and SVGIG (reference sequence). The CDR3 bases are TGTGCCTGGAGTAGTGGGAGGACTAAAAATGAGCAGTTCTTC. Residues: CAWSSGRTKNEQFF.

The rearrangement uses TRBV27 and TRBJ2-5; 7 nucleotides align to TRBD2. CDR1 is MNHEY and CDR2 is SMNVEV in the germline V gene (reference sequence). Trimming cost V 5 bases and J 7 bases; bases outside gene matches: 10. The CDR3 loop spans 14 amino acids. In DNA, the CDR3 is TGTGCCAGCAGTCGACTAGCCGCGGGCGGGACCCAGTACTTC. This codes for CASSRLAAGGTQYF.

This rearrangement joins TRBV19 to TRBJ2-7, with D tentatively TRBD1 (5 bases). Per the germline V gene, CDR1 is LNHDA and CDR2 is SQIVND (reference sequence). This CDR3 spans 14 amino acids. Trimming took off 7 bases at V and 0 bases at J, with 13 bases between the two ends. Here the CDR3 reads CASNSGSGSYEQYF. The CDR3, as DNA: TGTGCCAGTAACTCAGGGTCGGGCTCCTACGAGCAGTACTTC.

The chain has TRBV30 and TRBJ1-2; D is ambiguous. Trimming removed 2 bases at V and 4 bases at J, with 17 bases between. CDR3 length: 15 residues. Germline V gene sequence: CDR1 GTSNPN, CDR2 SVGIG (reference sequence). The CDR3 nucleotides read TGTGCCTGGAGTAATTCGGGTGAATTTAGCTATGGCTACACCTTC. Its translation is CAWSNSGEFSYGYTF.

V gene TRBV4-2 combines with J gene TRBJ1-2; 10 nucleotides agree with TRBD1. Trimming removed 0 bases from V and 3 bases from J; junction bases left unmatched: 4. From germline, CDR1 is LGHNA and CDR2 YNFKEQ. The length of the CDR3 is 16 residues. CDR3 protein: CASSQDRQGADYGYTF. DNA for the CDR3: TGTGCCAGCAGCCAAGACCGACAGGGGGCGGACTATGGCTACACCTTC.

The genes are TRBV27 and TRBJ2-5, with D perhaps TRBD2 (5 bases). Germline-derived CDR1 and CDR2 are MNHEY and SMNVEV (reference sequence). The CDR3 extends over 14 amino acids. V was clipped by 6 bases and J by 0 bases, with 11 bases between them. CDR3 coding DNA: TGTGCCAGCAGGCATACGGGGTACCAAGAGACCCAGTACTTC. The encoded protein is CASRHTGYQETQYF.

The V gene is TRBV4-1, the J gene TRBJ2-7, with D maybe TRBD1 (5 bases). V lost 0 bases and J lost 2, with 8 bases in between. The CDR3 has 14 amino acids. Germline lookup yields CDR1 MGHRA and CDR2 YSYEKL. CDR3 protein: CASSQEGRAYEQYF. The CDR3 region has the DNA TGCGCCAGCAGCCAAGAAGGCAGGGCCTACGAGCAGTACTTC.

This clone was observed a few times. The rearrangement joins TRBV27 to TRBJ2-1, with 8 bases aligning to TRBD2. CDR1 and CDR2 from the germline V gene are MNHEY and SMNVEV (reference sequence). The CDR3 totals 15 residues. V dropped 4 bases and J dropped 8; count of bases not matched to a gene: 10. The CDR3 sequence: CASSYPGGARDEQFF. The DNA for the CDR3 is TGTGCCAGCAGTTACCCGGGGGGGGCTAGGGATGAGCAGTTCTTC.

The chain joins TRBV7-8 to TRBJ2-1; 9 positions agree with TRBD2. The CDR3 runs 16 residues. The V gene end was trimmed by 2 bases and the J gene end by 0 bases; junction bases not matched to a gene: 2. Per the germline V gene, CDR1 is SGHVS and CDR2 is FQNEAQ. The CDR3 coding sequence is TGTGCCAGCAGCTTACTGACTAGCGGCTCCTACAATGAGCAGTTCTTC. This translates into CASSLLTSGSYNEQFF.

The chain uses TRBV7-8 and TRBJ2-7, with 9 bases fitting TRBD1. Trimming at V came to 6 bases and at J to 6 bases, leaving 9 bases not matched to a gene. Germline V gives CDR1 SGHVS, CDR2 FQNEAQ. The CDR3 loop spans 14 amino acids. This CDR3 reads CASRSIGQGFEQYF. The CDR3 region has the DNA TGTGCCAGCAGGTCGATCGGACAGGGGTTCGAGCAGTACTTC.

CDR3 amino acids: CASSRTGVPGEQYF. The DNA for the CDR3 is TGTGCCAGCAGTCGTACAGGGGTTCCAGGGGAGCAGTACTTC. V and J are TRBV6-5 and TRBJ2-7; 7 nucleotides line up with TRBD1. This CDR3 spans 14 amino acids. Losses at the gene ends were 5 bases for V and 7 bases for J; bases not matched to a gene: 11. CDR1 MNHEY and CDR2 SVGAGI come from the germline V gene.

Only one count was recorded for this clone. The chain joins TRBV5-1 to TRBJ1-2; 12 bases line up with TRBD1. Losses at the gene ends were 5 bases for V and 5 bases for J; bases not matched to a gene: 4. The germline V gene encodes CDR1 SGHRS and CDR2 YFSETQ. The CDR3 is 14 amino acids. CDR3 residues: CASRRDRGLYGYTF. The CDR3 DNA follows: TGCGCCAGCAGGCGGGACAGGGGGCTTTATGGCTACACCTTC.

The gene calls are TRBV7-6 and TRBJ2-3, with D possibly being TRBD1 or TRBD2 (7 bases each). Trimming removed 2 bases at V and 2 bases at J, with 14 bases between. The CDR3 contains 16 residues. CDR1 is SGHVS and CDR2 is FNYEAQ in the germline V gene. CDR3 region: CASSLYRGGVTDTQYF. The CDR3 DNA follows: TGTGCCAGCAGCTTATACAGGGGAGGGGTCACAGATACGCAGTATTTT.

This chain links TRBV18 with TRBJ2-7, with a possible D match to TRBD2 (6 bases). The germline V and J ends were trimmed by 6 bases and 7 bases, with 22 bases remaining between them. Per the germline V gene, CDR1 is KGHSH and CDR2 is LQKENI. CDR3 length equals 15 residues. CDR3 region: CASSRESGLRVEQYF. For the CDR3, the DNA is TGTGCCAGCTCCCGGGAGTCCGGGCTACGTGTGGAGCAGTACTTC.

The chain has TRBV28 and TRBJ2-7; D is possibly TRBD2 (5 bases). In germline, CDR1 is MDHEN, CDR2 SYDVKM. The CDR3 spans 14 residues. Trimming shortened V by 3 bases and J by 4 bases, and 13 bases separated the two germline ends. The CDR3 DNA is TGTGCCAGCAGTTTGGTGGGAGTGGAATACGAGCAGTACTTC. This encodes CASSLVGVEYEQYF.

J is TRBJ1-1 and V is TRBV28; perhaps TRBD1 as D (5 bases). The germline V and J ends were trimmed by 5 bases and 1 base, with 20 bases remaining between them. The CDR3 totals 17 residues. Germline V CDR1 and CDR2: MDHEN, SYDVKM. CDR3 loop: CASSTLPRVGGNTEAFF. The CDR3 nucleotides read TGTGCCAGCAGTACCCTGCCCAGGGTAGGAGGGAACACTGAAGCTTTCTTT.

The chain employs TRBV28 and TRBJ2-7; D is perhaps TRBD1 or TRBD2 (5 bases each). The germline V and J ends were trimmed by 2 bases and 3 bases, with 5 bases remaining between them. The CDR3 totals 12 residues. Germline V gives CDR1 MDHEN, CDR2 SYDVKM. CDR3: CASSLGGYEQYF. As DNA, the CDR3 is TGTGCCAGCAGTTTAGGGGGCTACGAGCAGTACTTC. Based on the CDR3 plus reference TRBV28 and TRBJ2-7, the full variable domain is DVKVTQSSRYLVKRTGEKVFLECVQDMDHENMFWYRQDPGLGLRLIYFSYDVKMKEKGDIPEGYSVSREKKERFSLILESASTNQTSMYLCASSLGGYEQYFGPGTRLTVT.

The chain links TRBV25-1 to TRBJ2-3; 14 bases are a match to TRBD2. This CDR3 is 16 amino acids long. V was pared by 4 bases and J by 8 bases, with 8 bases of the junction left unmatched. The germline gives CDR1 MGHDK, CDR2 SYGVNS. The CDR3 is CASSAPGTSGSGTQYF. Written as DNA, the CDR3 is TGTGCCAGCAGTGCGCCCGGGACTAGCGGGAGCGGTACGCAGTATTTT.